Listed below are T cell receptor beta chains from one sample, sequenced in a study of T cells expressing NK-cell markers. TCRdb reprocessed the 5' RACE reads, keeping one entry per CDR3 protein, no DNA. Its table lists about 380,000 distinct CDR3 sequences. Input material: blood T cells: a sorted CD56 or NKG2C T cell subset, CD4+ or CD8+ T cells, or bulk PBMC T cells (not recorded which). The receptors come from a man aged 18-70 years in good health. The CDR3 runs from the conserved cysteine through the conserved F or W. The order of the fields is J gene, V gene, CDR3 protein.

TRBJ2-3,TRBV18,CASSPGAGTDTQYF
TRBJ2-7,TRBV20-1,CSARVAEPYEQYF
TRBJ2-1,TRBV3-1,CASSQWGPTGEQFF
TRBJ1-5,TRBV5-1,CASSSTANSNQPQHF
TRBJ2-3,TRBV12-3/TRBV12-4,CASRPRGTKGVDTQYF
TRBJ2-7,TRBV12-3/TRBV12-4,CASSKGQIASYEQYF
TRBJ1-4,TRBV6-1,CASSQTGYGEKLFF
TRBJ2-7,TRBV5-6,CASSTTGTGLKQYF
TRBJ2-7,TRBV19,CASSIAGTGPTYEQYF
TRBJ2-5,TRBV25-1,CASSGDRGRPETQYF
TRBJ2-7,TRBV20-1,CSAISGTSGDNEQYF
TRBJ2-1,TRBV25-1,CASSDSGQGIGDEQFF
TRBJ2-5,TRBV18,CASSPPTERGETQYF
TRBJ1-6,TRBV9,CASSAGQHYNSPLHF
TRBJ2-3,TRBV11-2,CASSSTSGVGKGTDTQYF
TRBJ2-1,TRBV4-2,CASSQEPPGSTYNEQFF
TRBJ1-2,TRBV15,CATSRGDVGYTF
TRBJ1-5,TRBV7-2,CASSLGDRRRNQPQHF
TRBJ2-5,TRBV3-1,CASSQDGRLGETQYF
TRBJ2-5,TRBV12-3/TRBV12-4,CASSLGVGYGQETQYF
TRBJ2-2,TRBV18,CASSPPTGVNTGELFF
TRBJ2-1,TRBV5-1,CASSPGPGQPNNEQFF
TRBJ2-3,TRBV4-2,CASSQEGTGGRGDTQYF
TRBJ1-1,TRBV11-2,CASSSRTGQMNTEAFF
TRBJ2-3,TRBV12-3/TRBV12-4,CASSPDPGTGATDTQYF
TRBJ1-6,TRBV6-5,CASSYRAGEGSPLHF
TRBJ2-5,TRBV5-1,CASRSGGSETQYF
TRBJ2-5,TRBV15,CATSRDGDALLAQYF
TRBJ2-7,TRBV29-1,CSVRESTYEQYF
TRBJ1-6,TRBV5-1,CASSLESTGRSPLHF
TRBJ2-1,TRBV5-1,CASSPGSGGVVNEQFF
TRBJ2-7,TRBV6-5,CASSYRRGRSYEQYF
TRBJ1-4,TRBV20-1,CSAKTGFRDEKLFF
TRBJ2-5,TRBV27,CASSLSGARETQYF
TRBJ1-5,TRBV6-5,CASSYGFRGDGQPQHF
TRBJ2-7,TRBV11-2,CASSLVGGHPYEQYF
TRBJ2-3,TRBV28,CASSRTSGGADTQYF
TRBJ1-2,TRBV7-9,CASSLPDGANYGYTF
TRBJ1-3,TRBV5-1,CASRLIADTSSGNTIYF
TRBJ2-3,TRBV7-9,CASSSRHTFTDTQYF
TRBJ2-5,TRBV24-1,CATSDGGWETQYF
TRBJ2-1,TRBV25-1,CASSPLYEQFF
TRBJ2-2,TRBV9,CASSVVTGGPGELFF
TRBJ2-3,TRBV5-4,CASSPSGLAYRGTQYF
TRBJ1-6,TRBV7-8,CASSSMTGQNSPLHF